The entry that follows covers one TCR beta chain sequence. Its target is not known. This entry comes from a study of T-cell reconstitution after alpha-beta-depleted transplantation in children. Whole-study findings and limits: The origin of alpha-beta T cells about two months after transplant was reportedly several hundred expanded graft clones. Most T-cell counts and diversity one year after the transplant came from T cells that were newly produced.

Construction of the TCRbeta library involved unique molecular identifiers. TCRdb reprocessed the PCR reads via MiXCR and lists one record per CDR3 protein. This table holds about 600,000 distinct CDR3 sequences, roughly 24% found once. CDR1 and CDR2 (germline): MDHEN, SYDVKM. After removal of 5 bases from V and 4 bases from J, the junction contained 7 bases not matched to a gene. This CDR3 is built from 15 residues. The clonotype was recovered from a boy younger than two who had a stem cell transplant for acute myeloid leukemia, so the T cells may come from the graft donor. The chain combines TRBV28 with TRBJ1-4; TRBD1 agrees at 7 bases. Sequencing used PBMCs, mostly from graft donor cells, obtained 360 days after TCRalphabeta/CD19-depleted stem cell transplant. This CDR3 is CASSPRDRLNEKLFF. The CDR3 nucleotides read TGTGCCAGCAGTCCCCGGGACAGACTTAATGAAAAACTGTTTTTT.